This T cell receptor (beta chain) was sequenced during a study of early T cells in non-severe SARS-CoV-2 infection. Study details: Bulk RNA taken from unsorted whole blood was sequenced, leaving chains unpaired.

Study-level results: Clonotype matching in VDJdb favored anti-spike CD8 responses and did not capture private and CD4 specificities.

J was trimmed by 8 bases and V by 0 bases; bases with no gene match: 7. This CDR3 is 17 amino acids long. CDR1 SGHRS and CDR2 YFSETQ come from the germline V gene. cDNA molecules, individually, were tagged with unique molecular identifiers. TCRdb re-called the 5' RACE reads with MiXCR, one entry per CDR3 protein. The sample holds more than 60,000 distinct CDR3 sequences, around 13% seen once. As regards this clonotype: Its antigen is unknown.

The TCR originated in an adult who was a healthcare worker with PCR-confirmed SARS-CoV-2 infection or an uninfected control (not recorded which). This chain joins TRBV5-1 and TRBJ2-1, with 14 positions matching TRBD2. Sample: whole blood. Here the CDR3 DNA reads TGCGCCAGCAGCTTGGGAGGGACTAGCGGGAGTCGACATGAGCAGTTCTTC. As protein: CASSLGGTSGSRHEQFF.